This record concerns one TCR beta chain sequence. Its antigen is not identified. The junction does not match germline at one end; this may be a read error. Generated by immunoSEQ multiplex PCR, the TCRdb table keeps only in-frame clones and is missing some. Among around 120,000 clones listed, 80% were seen once. This sample is drawn from a study of a mutant IDH1 vaccine in newly diagnosed glioma. The CDR3 runs to 14 residues. From germline, CDR1 is SSHAT and CDR2 FNYEAQ (reference sequence). Documented time point: week 11, during vaccination. The study gave 300 ug of mutant IDH1 20-mer peptide per vaccine dose, with topical imiquimod.

V and J are TRBV7-7 and TRBJ2-1; no definite D call. Sequencing used PBMCs, obtained from a glioma patient whose treatment included an IDH1 peptide vaccine. The sequence was obtained from a middle-aged man with glioma. The CDR3 bases are TGTGCTAGCAGCCCCGCTGGTCTCTACAATGAGCAGTTCTTC. Translated: CASSPAGLYNEQFF.